Detailed here is one T cell receptor beta chain. The antigen is unknown. Germline CDR1 reads MNHEY; CDR2 reads SVGAGI. The CDR3 is made up of 15 amino acids. Trimming took 5 bases from V and 0 from J, leaving 11 bases between them. This entry is derived from a study of cytomegalovirus exposure and HLA in healthy donors. Study information: Approximately 80 million unique TCRs from HLA-typed donors were held in an early data release. Notes on the study in general: Later analysis placed DRB1 highest and HLA-C lowest in TCR association rates, which differed by HLA locus. Cytomegalovirus association was listed for 150 to 200 TCR beta chains.

The PCR used 60 Vbeta and 13 Jbeta primers. TCRdb keeps only in-frame clones here, not all; method: immunoSEQ multiplex PCR. This sample yields fewer than 200,000 clones, of which about 69% are seen a single time; 2% to 3% belongs to the top ten. The V and J genes are TRBV6-5 and TRBJ1-3, with D uncertain. What was sequenced was PBMCs. This TCR derives from a human donor in good health. The CDR3 region is CASSQRRSSGNTIYF. CDR3 nucleotide sequence: TGTGCCAGCAGTCAGCGGAGGTCCTCTGGAAACACCATATATTTT.